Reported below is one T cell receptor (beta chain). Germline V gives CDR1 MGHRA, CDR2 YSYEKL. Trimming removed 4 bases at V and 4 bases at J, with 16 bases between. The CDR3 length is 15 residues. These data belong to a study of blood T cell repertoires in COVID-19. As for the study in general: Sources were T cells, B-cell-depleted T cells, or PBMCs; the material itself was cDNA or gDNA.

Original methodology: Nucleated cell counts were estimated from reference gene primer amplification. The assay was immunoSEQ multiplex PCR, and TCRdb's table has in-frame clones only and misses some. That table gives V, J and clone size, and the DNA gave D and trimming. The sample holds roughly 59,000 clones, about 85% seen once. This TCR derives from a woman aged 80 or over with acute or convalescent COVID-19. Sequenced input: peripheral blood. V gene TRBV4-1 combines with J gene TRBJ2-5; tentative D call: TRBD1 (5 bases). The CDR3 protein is CASSLTRTQGETQYF. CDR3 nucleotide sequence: TGCGCCAGCAGCCTGACTCGGACCCAGGGAGAGACCCAGTACTTC.